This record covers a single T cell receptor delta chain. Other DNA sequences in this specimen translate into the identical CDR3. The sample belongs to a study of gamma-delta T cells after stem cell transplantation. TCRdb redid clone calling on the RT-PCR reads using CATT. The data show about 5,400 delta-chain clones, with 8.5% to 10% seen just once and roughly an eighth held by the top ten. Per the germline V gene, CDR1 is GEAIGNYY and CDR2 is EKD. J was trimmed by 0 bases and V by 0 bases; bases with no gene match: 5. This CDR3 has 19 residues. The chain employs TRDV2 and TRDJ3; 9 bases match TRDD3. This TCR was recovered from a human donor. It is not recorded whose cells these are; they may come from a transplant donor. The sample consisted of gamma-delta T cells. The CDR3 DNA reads TGTGCCTGTGACACCCTACTGGGGGACTACTCCTGGGACACCCGACAGATGTTTTTC. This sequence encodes CACDTLLGDYSWDTRQMFF.